A single sample gave rise to the 2 T cell receptor beta chains below, sequenced in a study of T cell clones after liver transplantation. The method was immunoSEQ multiplex PCR; TCRdb's version includes in-frame clones alone and lacks a portion of them. The sample contains around 110,000 clones, 90% of which appear only once. Sequencing used CD4+ T cells from blood, obtained 12 months after liver transplant. These receptor sequences come from a human patient who received a liver transplant. Some of the T cells may derive from the graft donor.

This clone was seen only once. This rearrangement joins TRBV9 to TRBJ1-2; TRBD1 agrees at 9 bases. This CDR3 has 14 amino acids. The J segment lost 3 bases and the V segment lost 0 bases, leaving 0 bases of the junction unmatched. Germline CDR1 SGDLS, CDR2 YYNGEE. CDR3 region: CASSVGTGDYGYTF. CDR3 nucleotide sequence: TGTGCCAGCAGCGTAGGGACAGGGGACTATGGCTACACCTTC.

This clone appeared once. CDR3 amino acids: CASSQEGRGEPQHF. The CDR3 DNA sequence: TGTGCCAGCAGCCAAGAGGGGAGGGGAGAGCCCCAGCATTTT. The chain joins TRBV4-2 to TRBJ1-5; tentative D call: TRBD1 (5 bases). Between the trimmed V and J ends, which lost 0 bases and 8 bases, there was a span of 11 bases. The CDR3 runs 14 residues. Germline V gene lookup returns CDR1 LGHNA and CDR2 YNFKEQ.